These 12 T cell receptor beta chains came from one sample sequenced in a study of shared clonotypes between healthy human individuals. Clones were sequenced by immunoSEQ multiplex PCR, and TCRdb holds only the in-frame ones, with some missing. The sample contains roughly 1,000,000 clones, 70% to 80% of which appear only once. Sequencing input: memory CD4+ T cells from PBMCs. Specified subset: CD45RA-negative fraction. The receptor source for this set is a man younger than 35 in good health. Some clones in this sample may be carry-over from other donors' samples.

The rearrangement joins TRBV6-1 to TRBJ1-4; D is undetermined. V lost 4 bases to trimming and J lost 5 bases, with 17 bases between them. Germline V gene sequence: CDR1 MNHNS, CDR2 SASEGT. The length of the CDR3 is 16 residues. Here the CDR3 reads CASSGIRPGSNEKLFF. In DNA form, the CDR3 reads TGTGCCAGCAGTGGAATCCGTCCTGGCTCGAATGAAAAACTGTTTTTT.

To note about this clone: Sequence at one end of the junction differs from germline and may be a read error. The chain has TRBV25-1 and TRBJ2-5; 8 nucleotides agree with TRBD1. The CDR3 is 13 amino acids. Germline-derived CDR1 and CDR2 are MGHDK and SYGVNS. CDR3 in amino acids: CASRQGASKTQYF. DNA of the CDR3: TGCGCCTCCCGGCAGGGGGCGTCGAAGACCCAGTACTTC.

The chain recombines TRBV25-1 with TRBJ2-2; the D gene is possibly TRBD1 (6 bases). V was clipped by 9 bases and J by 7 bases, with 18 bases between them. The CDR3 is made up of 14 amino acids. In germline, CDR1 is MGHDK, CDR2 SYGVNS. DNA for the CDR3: TGTGCCAGGATCCCGGGACATTGGATCGGGGAGCTGTTTTTT. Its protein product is CARIPGHWIGELFF.

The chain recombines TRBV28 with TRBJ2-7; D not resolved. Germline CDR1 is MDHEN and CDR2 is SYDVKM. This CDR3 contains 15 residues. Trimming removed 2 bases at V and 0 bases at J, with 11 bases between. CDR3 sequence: CASSLHQPDSYEQYF. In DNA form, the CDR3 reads TGTGCCAGCAGTTTACACCAACCAGACTCCTACGAGCAGTACTTC.

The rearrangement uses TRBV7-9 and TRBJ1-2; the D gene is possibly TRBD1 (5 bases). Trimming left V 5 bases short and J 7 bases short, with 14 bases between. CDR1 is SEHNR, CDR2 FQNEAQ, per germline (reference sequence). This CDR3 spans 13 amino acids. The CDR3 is CASSIRDAGGYTF. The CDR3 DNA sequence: TGTGCCAGCAGCATCAGGGATGCGGGTGGCTACACCTTC.

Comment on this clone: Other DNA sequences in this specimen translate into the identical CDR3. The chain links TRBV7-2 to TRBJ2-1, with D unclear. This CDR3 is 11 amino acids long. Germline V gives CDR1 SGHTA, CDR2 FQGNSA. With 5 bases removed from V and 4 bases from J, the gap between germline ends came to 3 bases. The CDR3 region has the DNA TGTGCCAGCAGCGGGTACAATGAGCAGTTCTTC. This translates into CASSGYNEQFF.

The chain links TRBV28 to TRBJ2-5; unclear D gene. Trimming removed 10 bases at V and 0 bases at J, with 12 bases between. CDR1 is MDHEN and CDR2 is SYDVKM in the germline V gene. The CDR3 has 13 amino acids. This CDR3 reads CATRRHNQETQYF. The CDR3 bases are TGTGCCACCCGCCGACACAACCAAGAGACCCAGTACTTC. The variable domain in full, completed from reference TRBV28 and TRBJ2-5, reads DVKVTQSSRYLVKRTGEKVFLECVQDMDHENMFWYRQDPGLGLRLIYFSYDVKMKEKGDIPEGYSVSREKKERFSLILESASTNQTSMYLCATRRHNQETQYFGPGTRLLVL.

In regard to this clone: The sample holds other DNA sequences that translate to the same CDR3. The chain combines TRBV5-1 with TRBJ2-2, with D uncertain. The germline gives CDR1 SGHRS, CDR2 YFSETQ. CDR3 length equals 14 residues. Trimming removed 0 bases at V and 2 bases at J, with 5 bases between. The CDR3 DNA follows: TGCGCCAGCAGCTTGGAAGGCAACACCGGGGAGCTGTTTTTT. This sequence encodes CASSLEGNTGELFF.

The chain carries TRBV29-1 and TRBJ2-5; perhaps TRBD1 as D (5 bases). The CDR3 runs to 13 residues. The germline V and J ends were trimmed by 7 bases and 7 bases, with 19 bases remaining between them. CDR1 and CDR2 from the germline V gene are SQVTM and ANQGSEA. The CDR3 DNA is TGCAGCGGTGGTAGGGGCGGATCAAGGACCCAGTACTTC. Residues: CSGGRGGSRTQYF. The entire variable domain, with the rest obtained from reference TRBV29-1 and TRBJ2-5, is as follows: SAVISQKPSRDICQRGTSLTIQCQVDSQVTMMFWYRQQPGQSLTLIATANQGSEATYESGFVIDKFPISRPNLTFSTLTVSNMSPEDSSIYLCSGGRGGSRTQYFGPGTRLLVL.

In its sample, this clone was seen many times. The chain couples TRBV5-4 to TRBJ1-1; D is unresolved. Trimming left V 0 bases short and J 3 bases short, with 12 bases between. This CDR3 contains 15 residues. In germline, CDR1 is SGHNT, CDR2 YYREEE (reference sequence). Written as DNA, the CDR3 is TGTGCCAGCAGCTTGGGGCAGTTTGGGGACACTGAAGCTTTCTTT. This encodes CASSLGQFGDTEAFF.

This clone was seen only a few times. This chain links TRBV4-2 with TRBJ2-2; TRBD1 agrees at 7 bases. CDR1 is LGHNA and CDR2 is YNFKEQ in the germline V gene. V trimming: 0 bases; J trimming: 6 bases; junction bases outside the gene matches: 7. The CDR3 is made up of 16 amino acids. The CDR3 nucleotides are TGTGCCAGCAGCCAAGATGAGGGGGCAGGGGCCGGGGAGCTGTTTTTT. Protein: CASSQDEGAGAGELFF.

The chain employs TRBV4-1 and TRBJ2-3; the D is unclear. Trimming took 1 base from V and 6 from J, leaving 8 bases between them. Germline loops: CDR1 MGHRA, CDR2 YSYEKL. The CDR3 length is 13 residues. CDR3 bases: TGCGCCAGCAGCCAAGTTGTTCAGGATACGCAGTATTTT. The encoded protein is CASSQVVQDTQYF.